These T cell receptor beta chains were read from a single sample in a study of early T cells in non-severe SARS-CoV-2 infection. TCRdb independently ran MiXCR on the 5' RACE reads; one entry per CDR3 protein. Among 85,000 to 90,000 distinct CDR3 sequences listed, roughly 15% were seen once. The material sequenced was whole blood. These receptors came from an adult who was a healthcare worker with PCR-confirmed SARS-CoV-2 infection or an uninfected control (not recorded which). CDR3s include the opening cysteine and the closing phenylalanine or tryptophan. A D gene is named only where the DNA matches it firmly. Clone size is shown for a subset of rows, as once, few, many or a class of expanded clone.

V gene: TRBV3-1
D gene: TRBD2
J gene: TRBJ2-1
clone size: .
CDR3 protein: CASSQLLAGRNNEQFF
CDR3 DNA: TGTGCCAGCAGCCAATTGCTAGCGGGGAGGAACAATGAGCAGTTCTTC

V gene: TRBV12-3/TRBV12-4
D gene: .
J gene: TRBJ1-1
clone size: .
CDR3 protein: CASSLPGSTEAFF
CDR3 DNA: TGTGCCAGCAGTTTACCGGGGAGCACTGAAGCTTTCTTT

V gene: TRBV6-6
D gene: .
J gene: TRBJ1-5
clone size: few
CDR3 protein: CASSHAKTGPQHF
CDR3 DNA: TGTGCCAGCAGTCACGCCAAGACAGGTCCCCAGCATTTT

V gene: TRBV7-3
D gene: TRBD1
J gene: TRBJ2-3
clone size: .
CDR3 protein: CASGQGAGDTQYF
CDR3 DNA: TGTGCCAGCGGACAGGGGGCGGGAGATACGCAGTATTTT

V gene: TRBV3-1
D gene: .
J gene: TRBJ1-5
clone size: .
CDR3 protein: CASSQGTGKMQPQHF
CDR3 DNA: TGTGCCAGCAGCCAAGGTACAGGGAAAATGCAGCCCCAGCATTTT

V gene: TRBV7-2
D gene: TRBD1
J gene: TRBJ1-2
clone size: .
CDR3 protein: CASSLVRKTGVDYGYTF
CDR3 DNA: TGTGCCAGCAGCTTAGTAAGGAAAACAGGGGTGGACTATGGCTACACCTTC

V gene: TRBV9
D gene: .
J gene: TRBJ1-3
clone size: .
CDR3 protein: CASSVVGVSGNTIYF
CDR3 DNA: TGTGCCAGCAGCGTAGTTGGAGTCTCTGGAAACACCATATATTTT

V gene: TRBV20-1
D gene: .
J gene: TRBJ1-6
clone size: few
CDR3 protein: CSARAEGGNSPLHF
CDR3 DNA: TGCAGTGCTAGAGCCGAAGGTGGGAATTCACCCCTCCACTTT

V gene: TRBV20-1
D gene: .
J gene: TRBJ1-2
clone size: .
CDR3 protein: CSARVDSQYGYTF
CDR3 DNA: TGCAGTGCTAGGGTGGACAGCCAATATGGCTACACCTTC

V gene: TRBV29-1
D gene: .
J gene: TRBJ2-5
clone size: .
CDR3 protein: CSSSKGLQETQYF
CDR3 DNA: TGCAGCTCTTCAAAGGGTCTCCAAGAGACCCAGTACTTC

V gene: TRBV11-2
D gene: .
J gene: TRBJ2-1
clone size: .
CDR3 protein: CASSFPGRNNEQFF
CDR3 DNA: TGTGCCAGCAGCTTTCCAGGAAGGAACAATGAGCAGTTCTTC

V gene: TRBV19
D gene: .
J gene: TRBJ1-4
clone size: few
CDR3 protein: CASTGEKLFF
CDR3 DNA: TGTGCCAGTACGGGAGAAAAACTGTTTTTT

V gene: TRBV19
D gene: TRBD2
J gene: TRBJ2-1
clone size: few
CDR3 protein: CASSIGLGLDLFF
CDR3 DNA: TGTGCCAGTAGTATAGGACTTGGACTAGATTTGTTCTTC

V gene: TRBV18
D gene: .
J gene: TRBJ1-1
clone size: .
CDR3 protein: CASSPPPYTEAFF
CDR3 DNA: TGTGCCAGCTCACCACCGCCTTACACTGAAGCTTTCTTT

V gene: TRBV13
D gene: .
J gene: TRBJ2-2
clone size: few
CDR3 protein: CASSFSRGVSGELFF
CDR3 DNA: TGTGCCAGCAGCTTTTCTCGCGGGGTTTCCGGGGAGCTGTTTTTT

V gene: TRBV12-3/TRBV12-4
D gene: TRBD2
J gene: TRBJ2-5
clone size: few
CDR3 protein: CASSLTSGGVEETQYF
CDR3 DNA: TGTGCCAGCAGTTTAACTAGCGGGGGGGTGGAAGAGACCCAGTACTTC

V gene: TRBV2
D gene: .
J gene: TRBJ2-3
clone size: few
CDR3 protein: CASSEESRGPTDTQYF
CDR3 DNA: TGTGCCAGCAGTGAAGAATCCCGCGGCCCCACAGATACGCAGTATTTT

V gene: TRBV27
D gene: .
J gene: TRBJ2-3
clone size: .
CDR3 protein: CASAAGHTDTQYF
CDR3 DNA: TGTGCCAGCGCGGCGGGGCACACAGATACGCAGTATTTT

V gene: TRBV5-4
D gene: TRBD1
J gene: TRBJ1-2
clone size: .
CDR3 protein: CASSSGTGRIGYTF
CDR3 DNA: TGTGCCAGCAGCTCGGGGACAGGGAGAATCGGCTACACCTTC

V gene: TRBV6-6
D gene: .
J gene: TRBJ2-1
clone size: .
CDR3 protein: CASSYFRAEANSYNEQFF
CDR3 DNA: TGTGCCAGCAGTTACTTCAGGGCTGAAGCCAATTCCTACAATGAGCAGTTCTTC

V gene: TRBV5-6
D gene: TRBD1
J gene: TRBJ2-5
clone size: few
CDR3 protein: CASSFDRGYLETQYF
CDR3 DNA: TGTGCCAGCAGCTTCGACAGGGGATACTTGGAGACCCAGTACTTC

V gene: TRBV7-8
D gene: .
J gene: TRBJ2-5
clone size: few
CDR3 protein: CASSLDLGQEYQETQYF
CDR3 DNA: TGTGCCAGCAGCTTAGACCTGGGACAAGAGTACCAAGAGACCCAGTACTTC

V gene: TRBV2
D gene: .
J gene: TRBJ2-5
clone size: few
CDR3 protein: CASNPGIVGVGTQYF
CDR3 DNA: TGTGCCAGCAATCCAGGGATAGTTGGTGTAGGGACCCAGTACTTC

V gene: TRBV6-1
D gene: TRBD1
J gene: TRBJ2-3
clone size: .
CDR3 protein: CASRSGQGVADTQYF
CDR3 DNA: TGTGCCAGCAGGTCGGGACAGGGGGTCGCAGATACGCAGTATTTT